These 24 T cell receptor beta chains were sequenced from one sample in a study of Graves' ophthalmopathy and Graves' hyperthyroidism. Scientists amplified the TCR beta CDR3 regions from RNA transcripts. An initial RT-PCR round employing HTBI primers preceded a second-round multiplex PCR. TCRdb called the multiplex PCR reads again in MiXCR, with one record for every CDR3 protein. Among approximately 460,000 distinct CDR3 sequences listed, about 15% were seen once. The sample comprised blood. The source is a woman aged 30 to 39 with Graves' ophthalmopathy.

This CDR3 is CSARAQGRTVANTGELFF. The CDR3 DNA is TGCAGTGCTAGAGCGCAGGGCAGGACAGTGGCGAACACCGGGGAGCTGTTTTTT. The chain joins TRBV20-1 to TRBJ2-2; TRBD1 might be the D (6 bases). The CDR3 is made up of 18 amino acids. Between the trimmed V and J ends, which lost 1 base and 0 bases, there was a span of 18 bases. Germline V gene data show CDR1 as DFQATT and CDR2 as SNEGSKA (reference sequence).

Ten or more counts support this clonotype. The V call is TRBV15, the J call TRBJ2-5; the D call may be TRBD1 or TRBD2 (7 bases each). Looked up from germline, CDR1 is LNHNV and CDR2 is YYDKDF (reference sequence). There are 19 residues in the CDR3. Trimming removed 1 base from V and 0 bases from J, with 21 bases in between. CDR3: CATSRAWGRGLEYQETQYF. The DNA for the CDR3 is TGTGCCACCAGCAGAGCCTGGGGGAGGGGGCTCGAGTACCAAGAGACCCAGTACTTC.

The V call is TRBV12-3 or TRBV12-4, the J call TRBJ2-4; maybe TRBD1 (5 bases). The CDR3 is 11 residues long. Trimming cost V 5 bases and J 14 bases, with 13 bases left between them. The CDR3 sequence: CASSKVTAKYF. CDR3 sequence (DNA): TGTGCCAGCAGTAAGGTGACAGCGAAGTACTTC.

V and J are TRBV18 and TRBJ2-4, with D possibly being TRBD2 (8 bases). CDR3 length: 13 amino acids. The germline V and J ends were trimmed by 3 bases and 14 bases, with 17 bases remaining between them. Per germline, CDR1 KGHSH and CDR2 LQKENI. CDR3 in DNA: TGTGCCAGCTCACCGACACGGGAGGGGGCTAAGTACTTC. Its translation: CASSPTREGAKYF.

At least ten counts were recorded for this clonotype. V gene TRBV30 combines with J gene TRBJ1-2, with D possibly TRBD1 on 6 matching bases. CDR1 is GTSNPN, CDR2 SVGIG, per germline (reference sequence). CDR3 length: 12 residues. Trimming removed 1 base at V and 4 bases at J, with 7 bases between. CDR3 DNA: TGTGCCTGGAGTGCGACAGGCTATGGCTACACCTTC. It translates to CAWSATGYGYTF. Complete variable domain (other parts from reference TRBV30 and TRBJ1-2): SQTIHQWPATLVQPVGSPLSLECTVEGTSNPNLYWYRQAAGRGLQLLFYSVGIGQISSEVPQNLSASRPQDRQFILSSKKLLLSDSGFYLCAWSATGYGYTFGSGTRLTVV.

Points on this clonotype: An end of the junction differs from the germline gene, which may be a read error. The chain recombines TRBV10-3 with TRBJ1-2; TRBD1 aligns across 7 bases. Germline loops: CDR1 ENHRY, CDR2 SYGVKD. The CDR3 is made up of 19 amino acids. CDR3 in DNA: TGTGCCATCAGTGGGCTCGCTACCAAGACAGGGCGGCCTAACTATGGCTACAACTTC. Its protein product is CAISGLATKTGRPNYGYNF.

The chain joins TRBV6-1 to TRBJ1-2; D gene ambiguous. This CDR3 comprises 16 residues. Germline CDR1 reads MNHNS; CDR2 reads SASEGT. V was shortened by 6 bases and J by 2 bases, with 19 bases between the two germline ends. The CDR3 DNA is TGTGCCAGCAGGAACACGGAAAGTCTGCTAAACTATGGCTACACCTTC. Translating it yields CASRNTESLLNYGYTF.

This clonotype was picked up many times. The chain employs TRBV6-1 and TRBJ2-7; no clear D. The CDR3 length is 15 residues. From germline, CDR1 is MNHNS and CDR2 SASEGT. The V and J ends lost 6 bases and 2 bases respectively, with 17 bases between them. CDR3 amino acids: CASSEIGSETYEQYF. The CDR3 region has the DNA TGTGCCAGCAGCGAAATCGGATCGGAAACCTACGAGCAGTACTTC.

This clonotype appeared many times. This chain uses TRBV6-1 with TRBJ1-5; D is ambiguous. This CDR3 spans 13 amino acids. The V gene lost 2 bases and the J gene lost 6 bases, with 8 bases spanning the gap. In germline, CDR1 is MNHNS, CDR2 SASEGT. The CDR3 coding sequence is TGTGCCAGCAGTGAATCAGCCTTTCAGCCCCAGCATTTT. Translation: CASSESAFQPQHF.

This clonotype showed up just once. The CDR3 sequence: CASSLSLGDTEAFF. DNA for the CDR3: TGTGCCAGCAGCTTATCTTTGGGTGACACTGAAGCTTTCTTT. V and J are TRBV7-8 and TRBJ1-1; D is undetermined. This CDR3 contains 14 residues. V lost 2 bases, J lost 3 bases, and 10 bases lay in between. Germline assignment: CDR1 SGHVS and CDR2 FQNEAQ.

This clonotype was observed at least ten times. The chain combines TRBV12-3 or TRBV12-4 with TRBJ2-7; TRBD2 is a possible D gene (6 bases). The germline V and J ends were trimmed by 5 bases and 3 bases, with 17 bases remaining between them. CDR3 length: 15 residues. The CDR3 protein is CASSKYRDFLYEQYF. In nucleotides, the CDR3 is TGTGCCAGCAGTAAATACCGGGACTTCCTCTACGAGCAGTACTTC.

The chain couples TRBV29-1 to TRBJ1-1; D is possibly TRBD1 (5 bases). Germline CDR1 is SQVTM and CDR2 is ANQGSEA. CDR3 size: 12 residues. Trimming removed 4 bases from V and 3 bases from J, with 9 bases in between. CDR3 bases: TGCAGCGTTGGGGACGTCTACACTGAAGCTTTCTTT. Amino acid sequence: CSVGDVYTEAFF.

V and J are TRBV20-1 and TRBJ2-1, with TRBD2 identical over 12 bases. Germline V gives CDR1 DFQATT, CDR2 SNEGSKA (reference sequence). The J segment lost 7 bases and the V segment lost 3 bases, leaving 1 base of the junction unmatched. The length of the CDR3 is 13 residues. CDR3 in DNA: TGCAGTGCTAGGACTAGCGGGAGAAATGAGCAGTTCTTC. Encoded protein: CSARTSGRNEQFF.

This clonotype was detected ten times or more. The chain joins TRBV28 to TRBJ1-2, with TRBD1 matching over 7 bases. The CDR3 is 12 residues long. The germline V gene encodes CDR1 MDHEN and CDR2 SYDVKM. With 9 bases clipped from V and 3 bases from J, the junction kept 4 bases outside the gene matches. For the CDR3, the DNA is TGTGCCAGTAACAGGGGAGACTATGGCTACACCTTC. Translating it yields CASNRGDYGYTF.

This clonotype was observed at least ten times. The chain carries TRBV19 and TRBJ2-2, with 7 bases identical to TRBD1. After removal of 4 bases from V and 6 bases from J, the junction contained 11 bases not matched to a gene. The CDR3 is 16 residues long. The V gene's germline CDR1 is LNHDA and CDR2 SQIVND (reference sequence). Here the CDR3 DNA reads TGTGCCAGTAGTAACGTGTCCGAGGGGGCCGCCGGGGAGCTGTTTTTT. It translates to CASSNVSEGAAGELFF.

This chain uses TRBV6-5 with TRBJ1-2; 7 nucleotides match TRBD1. After removal of 2 bases from V and 1 base from J, the junction contained 1 base not matched to a gene. The CDR3 runs 14 residues. CDR1 is MNHEY, CDR2 SVGAGI, per germline. CDR3: CASSYGQVNYGYTF. CDR3 DNA: TGTGCCAGCAGTTACGGACAGGTTAACTATGGCTACACCTTC.

This clonotype was seen repeatedly, ten times or more. This chain links TRBV3-1 with TRBJ1-2, with D unresolved. Per germline, CDR1 LGHDT and CDR2 YNNKEL (reference sequence). V lost 0 bases and J lost 7, with 15 bases in between. This CDR3 has 15 amino acids. The CDR3 DNA sequence: TGTGCCAGCAGCCAAGATAGAACCAGGACGAGTGGCTACACCTTC. Encoded protein: CASSQDRTRTSGYTF.

This clonotype has more than one count but fewer than ten. This chain links TRBV11-1 with TRBJ1-6; perhaps TRBD1 as D (5 bases). V lost 2 bases and J 0 bases, leaving 17 bases between the germline ends. The CDR3 spans 19 residues. Germline CDR1 reads SGHAT; CDR2 reads FQDESV (reference sequence). The CDR3 loop is CASSLHYLPGSSYNSPLHF. The CDR3 DNA sequence: TGTGCCAGCAGCTTACACTACTTGCCAGGGAGCTCCTATAATTCACCCCTCCACTTT.

This clonotype occurred many times. The genes are TRBV19 and TRBJ1-5; D call uncertain. Germline V gives CDR1 LNHDA, CDR2 SQIVND (reference sequence). The V end lost 3 bases, the J end lost 1 base, and 10 bases lay between the germline ends. The CDR3 sequence is 15 residues long. In DNA, the CDR3 is TGTGCCAGTAGTATTGTTGGCCGAAGCAATCAGCCCCAGCATTTT. Its translation is CASSIVGRSNQPQHF.

This clonotype has at least ten counts. This rearrangement joins TRBV29-1 to TRBJ2-7; a weak D match, TRBD2 (5 bases). Germline CDR1 is SQVTM and CDR2 is ANQGSEA. This CDR3 region has 14 residues. V lost 2 bases and J 6 bases, leaving 17 bases between the germline ends. As DNA, the CDR3 is TGCAGCGTTGAACGGGGTCAGCGCCTATCCGAGCAGTACTTC. This sequence encodes CSVERGQRLSEQYF.

This clonotype was found many times. V gene TRBV5-6 combines with J gene TRBJ2-4; 7 bases map to TRBD1. V trimming: 4 bases; J trimming: 3 bases; junction bases outside the gene matches: 10. The CDR3 covers 16 residues. Germline CDR1 reads SGHDT; CDR2 reads YYEEEE. The CDR3 coding sequence is TGTGCCAGCAGCATAACTATTCAGGGGGTCAAAAACATTCAGTACTTC. Amino acid sequence: CASSITIQGVKNIQYF.

The V call is TRBV7-2, the J call TRBJ2-5; the D gene is possibly TRBD1 (5 bases). The germline CDR1 and CDR2 sequences are SGHTA and FQGNSA. Trimming took 1 base from V and 0 from J, leaving 12 bases between them. The CDR3 runs to 16 residues. The CDR3 DNA sequence: TGTGCCAGCAGCTTAGTGGTAGGGGTGTACCAAGAGACCCAGTACTTC. It yields the protein CASSLVVGVYQETQYF.

V gene TRBV12-3 or TRBV12-4 combines with J gene TRBJ1-6, with 8 bases matching TRBD1. This CDR3 is built from 15 residues. Germline trimming cut 5 bases from V and 7 bases from J; bases unmatched to any gene: 7. CDR3: CASSPDRGGNSPLHF. In nucleotides, the CDR3 is TGTGCCAGCAGTCCCGACAGGGGAGGAAATTCACCCCTCCACTTT.

The sample holds many counts of this clonotype. The chain employs TRBV6-5 and TRBJ2-7, with a possible D match to TRBD1 (6 bases). Trimming cost V 2 bases and J 2 bases, with 13 bases left between them. The CDR3 spans 15 residues. Germline V lookup: CDR1 MNHEY, CDR2 SVGAGI. The CDR3 bases are TGTGCCAGCAGTTACCCACAGGGCTTCCCCTACGAGCAGTACTTC. It yields the protein CASSYPQGFPYEQYF.